One TCR beta chain is described in this entry. The count of this clone is one. Its antigen is still unknown. No base qualities exist here, and no much larger clone lies one base off it. Participants in the prospective study were aged about 18 to 95 years, lived in about two dozen United States geographic areas, and enrolled through a virtual design. To assign participants to cohorts, the prospective study relied on clinical history that participants themselves reported in a screening survey and a study questionnaire. ImmuneRACE Cohort 3 recovered participants were defined by two consecutive negative NP/OP PCR tests, healthcare professional clearance, or symptom resolution. In the prospective study, whole blood, serum and a nasopharyngeal or oropharyngeal swab were collected from each participant by mobile phlebotomists. Additional blood draws and questionnaires over an approximately two-month period could optionally be provided by prospective study participants. Prospective study blood samples were shipped either frozen or at room temperature before DNA extraction.

This entry comes from a study of blood T cell repertoires in COVID-19 (dated by TCRdb to between 2020 and 2021). With respect to the entire study: The collaborator samples originated in the United States, Italy and Spain and spanned the acute and convalescent phases of COVID-19. The sample metadata nearly always contained a de-identified subject ID, COVID-19 status, age in years and sex. Samples came from the ongoing ImmuneRACE study (first 160 participants) plus 1,254 subjects from 6 global collaborators. The repertoires were made available in a free public database intended to serve as a resource for research on the immune response to SARS-CoV-2. Subjects who had been exposed to COVID-19, were actively infected with it, or had recovered from it provided the deeply sampled blood TCRbeta repertoires that made up the dataset. Where HLA class I and class II types were available, the types were taken from metadata supplied by the sample provider, not from assay-based typing. The prospective study material was composed of cDNA or gDNA derived from T cells, B-cell-depleted T cells, or PBMCs. General findings and caveats noted by the study authors: Clinical and demographic metadata were provided uncurated, with the amount varying by source and participant.

Taken from the germline V gene, the CDR1 and CDR2 loops are SGHDT and YYEEEE. From its cysteine to its phenylalanine, the CDR3 spans 17 amino acids. Only the CDR3 DNA is retained, 51 bases long and in frame from the first base. V is trimmed back by 2 bases and J by 0 bases, and the junction contains 5 bases that no gene match accounts for. TCRbeta CDR3 regions were amplified from genomic DNA using the immunoSEQ Assay, a bias-controlled multiplex PCR. In the source study's methods: Nucleated cell counts per sample were estimated from amplification of reference gene primers within the assay. To quantify the absolute abundance of each unique TCRbeta CDR3 rearrangement, sequence reads were collapsed and filtered. Productive Simpson clonality was computed per sample as the square root of Simpson's diversity index over productive rearrangements. Sourced from immuneACCESS, this table was stored by TCRdb with only in-frame sequences that have V and J called. A share of the clones is absent; for the studies checked, an unresolved V gene accounts for under half, and the remainder has no known explanation. The V and J calls and the clone size are those of that table, but D and trimming were determined from the DNA. The sample table contains approximately 220,000 clones; only one count was recorded for about four fifths of them. 5.5% to 7.5% of the sample lies in the top ten.

Sequenced: PBMCs or T cells enriched from blood (not recorded which). The origin of this receptor is a woman between 35 and 50 years old who had recovered from COVID-19. The receptor chain draws on TRBV5-6 and TRBJ1-6; 7 central bases correspond to TRBD1. This receptor has the CDR3 CASSFDRASSYNSPLHF. The DNA sequence is given as TGTGCCAGCAGCTTCGACAGGGCTAGCTCCTATAATTCACCCCTCCACTTT.